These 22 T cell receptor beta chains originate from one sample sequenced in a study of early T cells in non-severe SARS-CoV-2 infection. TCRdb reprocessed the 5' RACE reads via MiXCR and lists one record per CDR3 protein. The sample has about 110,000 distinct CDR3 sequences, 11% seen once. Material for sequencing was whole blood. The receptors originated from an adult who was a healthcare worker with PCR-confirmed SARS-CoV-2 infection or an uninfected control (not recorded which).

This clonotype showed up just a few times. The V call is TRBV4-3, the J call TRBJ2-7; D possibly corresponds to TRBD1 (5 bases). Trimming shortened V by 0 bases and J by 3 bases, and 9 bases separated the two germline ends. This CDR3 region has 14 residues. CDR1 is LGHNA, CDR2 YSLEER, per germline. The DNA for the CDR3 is TGCGCCAGCAGCCAAGACAGGGCCAGCTACGAGCAGTACTTC. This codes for CASSQDRASYEQYF.

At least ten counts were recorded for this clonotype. The CDR3 is CASSVEDNYGYTF. The CDR3 DNA is TGTGCCAGCAGCGTGGAGGATAACTATGGCTACACCTTC. The rearrangement joins TRBV9 to TRBJ1-2; D call uncertain. CDR3 length equals 13 residues. The V end lost 2 bases, the J end lost 1 base, and 6 bases lay between the germline ends. Per the germline V gene, CDR1 is SGDLS and CDR2 is YYNGEE. The variable domain in full, completed from reference TRBV9 and TRBJ1-2, reads DSGVTQTPKHLITATGQRVTLRCSPRSGDLSVYWYQQSLDQGLQFLIQYYNGEERAKGNILERFSAQQFPDLHSELNLSSLELGDSALYFCASSVEDNYGYTFGSGTRLTVV.

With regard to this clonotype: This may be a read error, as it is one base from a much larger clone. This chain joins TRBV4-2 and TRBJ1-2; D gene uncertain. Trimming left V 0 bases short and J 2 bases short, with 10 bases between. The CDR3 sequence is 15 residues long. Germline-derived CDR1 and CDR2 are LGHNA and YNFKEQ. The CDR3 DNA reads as TGTGCCAGCAGCCAAGACAGCTCCAAAAACTATGGCTACACCTTC. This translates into CASSQDSSKNYGYTF.

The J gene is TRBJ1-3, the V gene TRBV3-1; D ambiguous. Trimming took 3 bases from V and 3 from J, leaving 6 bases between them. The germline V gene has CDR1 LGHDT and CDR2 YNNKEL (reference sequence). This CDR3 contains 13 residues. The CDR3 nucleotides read TGTGCCAGCAGCCAGGGAATTGGAAACACCATATATTTT. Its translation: CASSQGIGNTIYF.

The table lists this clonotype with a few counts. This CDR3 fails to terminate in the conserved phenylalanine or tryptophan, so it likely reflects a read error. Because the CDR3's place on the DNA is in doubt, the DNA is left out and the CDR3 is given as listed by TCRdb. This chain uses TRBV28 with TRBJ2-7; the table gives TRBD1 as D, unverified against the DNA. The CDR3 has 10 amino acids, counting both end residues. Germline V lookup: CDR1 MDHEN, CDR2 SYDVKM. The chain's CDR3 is CASTYQDRGG.

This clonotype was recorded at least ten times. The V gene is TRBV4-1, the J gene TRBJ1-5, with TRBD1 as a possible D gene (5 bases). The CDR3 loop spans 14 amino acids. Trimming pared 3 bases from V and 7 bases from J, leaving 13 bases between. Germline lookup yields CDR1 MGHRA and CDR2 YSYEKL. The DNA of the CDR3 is TGCGCCAGCAGCCACGGAGACAGTTACCAGCCCCAGCATTTT. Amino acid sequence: CASSHGDSYQPQHF.

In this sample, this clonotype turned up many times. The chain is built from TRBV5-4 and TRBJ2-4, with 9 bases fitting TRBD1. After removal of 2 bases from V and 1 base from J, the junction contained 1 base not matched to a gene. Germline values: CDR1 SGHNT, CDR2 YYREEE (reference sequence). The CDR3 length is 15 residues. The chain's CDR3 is CASSLQGAAKNIQYF. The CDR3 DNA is TGTGCCAGCAGCTTACAGGGGGCGGCCAAAAACATTCAGTACTTC.

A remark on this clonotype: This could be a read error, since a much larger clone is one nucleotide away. CDR3 sequence reads: CASRYRAWAGDTQYF. CDR3 nucleotide sequence: TGTGCCAGCAGGTACCGAGCGTGGGCGGGAGATACGCAGTATTTT. The rearrangement joins TRBV6-1 to TRBJ2-3; a possible D gene is TRBD2 (5 bases). The CDR3 spans 15 residues. Germline CDR1 MNHNS, CDR2 SASEGT. The ends were cut back, 6 bases at V and 5 bases at J, with 18 bases in the middle.

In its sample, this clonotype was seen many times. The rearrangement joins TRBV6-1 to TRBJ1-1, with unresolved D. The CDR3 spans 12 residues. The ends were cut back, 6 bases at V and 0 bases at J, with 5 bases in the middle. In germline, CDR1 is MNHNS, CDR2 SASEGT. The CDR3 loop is CASRQLNTEAFF. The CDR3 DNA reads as TGTGCCAGCAGACAACTGAACACTGAAGCTTTCTTT.

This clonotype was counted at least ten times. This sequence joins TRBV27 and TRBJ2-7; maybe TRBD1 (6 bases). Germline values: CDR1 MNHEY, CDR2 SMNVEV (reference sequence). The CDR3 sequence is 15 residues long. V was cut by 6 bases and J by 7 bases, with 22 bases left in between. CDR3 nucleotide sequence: TGTGCCAGCAGCCCAACCGGGACATACCACCGTGAGCAGTACTTC. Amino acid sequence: CASSPTGTYHREQYF.

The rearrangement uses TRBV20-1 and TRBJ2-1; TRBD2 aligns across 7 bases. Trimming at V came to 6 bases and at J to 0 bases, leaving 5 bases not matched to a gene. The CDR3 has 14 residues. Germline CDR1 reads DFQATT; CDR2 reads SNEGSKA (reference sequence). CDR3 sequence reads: CSASAGVSYNEQFF. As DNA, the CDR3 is TGCAGTGCGAGCGCGGGGGTCTCCTACAATGAGCAGTTCTTC.

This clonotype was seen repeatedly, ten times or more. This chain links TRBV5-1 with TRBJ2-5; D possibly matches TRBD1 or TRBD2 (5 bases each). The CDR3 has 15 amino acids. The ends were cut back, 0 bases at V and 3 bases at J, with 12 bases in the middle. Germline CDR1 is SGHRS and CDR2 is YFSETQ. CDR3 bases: TGCGCCAGCAGCTTGGGCAGGGACCTTAAAGAGACCCAGTACTTC. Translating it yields CASSLGRDLKETQYF.

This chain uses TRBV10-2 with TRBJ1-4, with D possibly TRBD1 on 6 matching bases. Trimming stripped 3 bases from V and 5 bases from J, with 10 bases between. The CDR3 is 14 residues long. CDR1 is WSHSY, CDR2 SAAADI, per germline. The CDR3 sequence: CASSDHGQNEKLFF. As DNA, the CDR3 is TGCGCCAGCAGTGACCATGGACAGAATGAAAAACTGTTTTTT.

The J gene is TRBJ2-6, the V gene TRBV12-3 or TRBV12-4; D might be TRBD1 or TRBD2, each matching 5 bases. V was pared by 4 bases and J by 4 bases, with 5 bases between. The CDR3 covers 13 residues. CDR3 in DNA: TGTGCCAGCAGTTGGGACGGGGCCAACGTCCTGACTTTC. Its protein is CASSWDGANVLTF.

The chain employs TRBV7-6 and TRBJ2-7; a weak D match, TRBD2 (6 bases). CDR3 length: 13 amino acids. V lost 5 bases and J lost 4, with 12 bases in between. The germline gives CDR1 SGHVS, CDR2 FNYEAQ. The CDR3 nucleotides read TGTGCCAGCAGCCCGGGACTGAGATACGAGCAGTACTTC. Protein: CASSPGLRYEQYF.

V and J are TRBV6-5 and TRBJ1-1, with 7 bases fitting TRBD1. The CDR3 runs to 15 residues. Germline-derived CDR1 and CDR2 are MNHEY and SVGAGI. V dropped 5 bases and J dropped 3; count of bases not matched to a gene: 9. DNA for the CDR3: TGTGCCAGCAGTAAGCCTAGGGGGCGGGACACTGAAGCTTTCTTT. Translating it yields CASSKPRGRDTEAFF.

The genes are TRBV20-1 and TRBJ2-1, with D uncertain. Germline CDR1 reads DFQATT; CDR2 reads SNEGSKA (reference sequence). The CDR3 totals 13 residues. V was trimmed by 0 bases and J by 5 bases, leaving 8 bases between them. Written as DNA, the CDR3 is TGCAGTGCTAGAGATAACTACAACAATGAGCAGTTCTTC. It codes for CSARDNYNNEQFF.

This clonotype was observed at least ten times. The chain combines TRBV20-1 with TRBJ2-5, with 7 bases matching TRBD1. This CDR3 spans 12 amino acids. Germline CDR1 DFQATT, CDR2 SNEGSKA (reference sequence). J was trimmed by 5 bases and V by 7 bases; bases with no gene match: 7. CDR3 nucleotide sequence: TGCAGTGGTAACGACAGGGCCGAGACCCAGTACTTC. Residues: CSGNDRAETQYF.

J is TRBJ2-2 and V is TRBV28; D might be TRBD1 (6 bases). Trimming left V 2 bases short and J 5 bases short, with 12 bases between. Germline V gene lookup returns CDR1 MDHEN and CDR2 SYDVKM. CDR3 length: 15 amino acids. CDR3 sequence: CASSLPGQQTGELFF. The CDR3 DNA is TGTGCCAGCAGTTTACCCGGACAGCAGACCGGGGAGCTGTTTTTT.

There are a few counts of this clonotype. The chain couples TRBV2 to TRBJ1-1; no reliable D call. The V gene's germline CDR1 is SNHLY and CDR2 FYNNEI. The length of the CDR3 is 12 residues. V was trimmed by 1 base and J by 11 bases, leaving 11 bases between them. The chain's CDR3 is CASSEVSLTAFF. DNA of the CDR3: TGTGCCAGCAGTGAAGTCTCCCTCACCGCTTTCTTT.

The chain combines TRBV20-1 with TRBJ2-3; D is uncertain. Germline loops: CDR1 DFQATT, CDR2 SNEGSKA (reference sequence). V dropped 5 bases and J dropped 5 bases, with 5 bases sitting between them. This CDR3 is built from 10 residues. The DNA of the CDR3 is TGCAGTGCTGCGCAAGATACGCAGTATTTT. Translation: CSAAQDTQYF.

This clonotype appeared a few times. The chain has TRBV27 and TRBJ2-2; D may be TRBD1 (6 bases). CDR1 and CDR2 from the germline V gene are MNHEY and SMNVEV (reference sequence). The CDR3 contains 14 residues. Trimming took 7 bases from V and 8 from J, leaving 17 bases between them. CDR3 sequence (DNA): TGTGCCAGCAAACAGGGCGCCCACTTAGGGGAGCTGTTTTTT. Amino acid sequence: CASKQGAHLGELFF.